This T cell receptor (beta chain) was documented in a study of T-cell reconstitution after alpha-beta-depleted transplantation in children. Overall study results and limits: Reported findings indicate that, about two months after transplant, alpha-beta T cells came from several hundred expanded clones, which were derived from non-depleted graft cells. Most T-cell counts and diversity one year after the transplant came from T cells that were newly produced. Some patients' high day-60 TCRbeta diversity was attributed to recipient cells surviving conditioning.

V was clipped by 3 bases and J by 4 bases, with 11 bases between them. The CDR3 length is 13 residues. CDR1 is SQVTM, CDR2 ANQGSEA, per germline. Unique molecular identifiers were incorporated when the TCRbeta library was constructed. MiXCR was run by TCRdb on the PCR reads, yielding one entry per CDR3 protein. Among under 300,000 distinct CDR3 sequences, under 14% were seen once, and the ten largest hold about a quarter. In this sample, this clonotype turned up many times. Its antigen is not known. The material sequenced was peripheral blood, taken 180 days after TCRalphabeta/CD19-depleted stem cell transplant. The chain combines TRBV29-1 with TRBJ2-3, with D maybe TRBD2 (5 bases). The TCR originated in a male patient between 2 and 10 years old who had a stem cell transplant for chronic granulomatous disease, so the T cells may come from the graft donor. The CDR3 sequence is CSVERVFADTQYF. The DNA of the CDR3 is TGCAGCGTTGAGAGGGTGTTCGCAGATACGCAGTATTTT.